The 27 T cell receptor beta chains below all came from one sample that was sequenced in a study of blood T cell repertoires in COVID-19. Some clones are missing from TCRdb's copy, which holds only in-frame ones; the method was immunoSEQ multiplex PCR. The table lists tens of thousands of clones, 82% of them singletons. The sample taken for sequencing was peripheral blood. Receptors were obtained from a human donor in a cohort sampled during active COVID-19.

This clone was detected only once. The rearrangement links TRBV3-1 (or the pseudogene TRBV3-2) to TRBJ1-2; tentatively, D is TRBD1 (5 bases). The germline V and J ends were trimmed by 0 bases and 4 bases, with 12 bases remaining between them. CDR3 length: 15 residues. Germline CDR1 and CDR2: LGHDT and YNNKEL (reference sequence). CDR3 nucleotides: TGTGCCAGCAGCCAAGATCTTGACAGTTCCTATGGCTACACCTTC. Protein product: CASSQDLDSSYGYTF.

The V and J genes are TRBV5-6 and TRBJ2-2, with TRBD2 identical over 8 bases. V lost 3 bases, J lost 1 base, and 2 bases stayed unmatched. Germline CDR1 reads SGHDT; CDR2 reads YYEEEE. The CDR3 loop spans 15 amino acids. The CDR3: CASSSSGGNTGELFF. CDR3 in DNA: TGTGCCAGCAGCTCGAGCGGGGGGAACACCGGGGAGCTGTTTTTT.

The CDR3 nucleotides read TGTGCCACCAGTGCAGGGGGGCCCCAAGAGACCCAGTACTTC. Translated: CATSAGGPQETQYF. The rearrangement joins TRBV24-1 to TRBJ2-5, with D possibly being TRBD1 (7 bases). The CDR3 runs 14 residues. Per germline, CDR1 KGHDR and CDR2 SFDVKD. The germline V and J ends were trimmed by 5 bases and 1 base, with 10 bases remaining between them.

The chain combines TRBV18 with TRBJ2-1, with TRBD1 as a possible D gene (6 bases). The CDR3 sequence is 15 residues long. Trimming stripped 0 bases from V and 9 bases from J, with 15 bases between. CDR1 is KGHSH, CDR2 LQKENI, per germline. In DNA form, the CDR3 reads TGTGCCAGCTCACCACCGGCGGCAGGGGCCGGTGAGCAGTTCTTC. This codes for CASSPPAAGAGEQFF.

This clone was counted only a few times. V usage is TRBV7-3 and J usage is TRBJ1-3, with 7 nucleotides matching TRBD1. Trimming took 2 bases from V and 3 from J; bases not matched to a gene: 7. Germline V gives CDR1 SGHTA, CDR2 FQGTGA. The CDR3 loop spans 16 amino acids. CDR3 region: CASSLGAGGVGNTIYF. CDR3 nucleotide sequence: TGTGCCAGCAGCTTAGGGGCAGGGGGTGTTGGAAACACCATATATTTT.

The genes are TRBV29-1 and TRBJ2-3, with TRBD2 matching over 9 bases. Germline CDR1 and CDR2: SQVTM and ANQGSEA. V was clipped by 7 bases and J by 0 bases; unmatched bases: 5. This CDR3 is 14 amino acids long. CDR3 sequence: CSAASGTSTDTQYF. CDR3 coding DNA: TGCAGCGCCGCTAGCGGGACTAGCACAGATACGCAGTATTTT.

CDR3 DNA: TGTGCCAGCAGCTTAACACTAGCGGGGGTCGCCGGGGAGCTGTTTTTT. It translates to CASSLTLAGVAGELFF. This chain uses TRBV7-3 with TRBJ2-2; 11 bases are a match to TRBD2. Losses at the gene ends were 0 bases for V and 6 bases for J; bases not matched to a gene: 3. CDR3 size: 16 residues. Per the germline V gene, CDR1 is SGHTA and CDR2 is FQGTGA.

The V gene is TRBV10-2, the J gene TRBJ1-2; the match to TRBD1 covers 9 bases. The CDR3 totals 15 residues. The germline gives CDR1 WSHSY, CDR2 SAAADI. Losses at the gene ends were 3 bases for V and 4 bases for J; bases not matched to a gene: 6. Here the CDR3 DNA reads TGCGCCAGCAGTGATCGGGACAGGGCGTCCTATGGCTACACCTTC. It encodes CASSDRDRASYGYTF.

The genes are TRBV3-1 (or the pseudogene TRBV3-2) and TRBJ1-4; D perhaps matches TRBD1 (6 bases). From germline, CDR1 is LGHDT and CDR2 YNNKEL (reference sequence). The length of the CDR3 is 14 residues. V gave up 4 bases and J gave up 8 bases, with 14 bases separating them. The CDR3 is CASSLRTDGEKLFF. The CDR3 DNA reads as TGTGCCAGCAGCCTTCGGACAGATGGGGAAAAACTGTTTTTT.

This clone was seen only once. The rearrangement joins TRBV7-9 to TRBJ2-3, with TRBD1 matching 8 bases. V lost 3 bases to trimming and J lost 4 bases; unmatched junction nucleotides: 3. This CDR3 has 14 residues. Germline CDR1 is SEHNR and CDR2 is FQNEAQ (reference sequence). The CDR3 protein is CASSLTGEADTQYF. Written as DNA, the CDR3 is TGTGCCAGCAGCTTGACAGGGGAAGCAGATACGCAGTATTTT.

This clone came up a few times. The chain is built from TRBV5-1 and TRBJ1-3, with D possibly matching TRBD1 (6 bases). CDR1 is SGHRS, CDR2 YFSETQ, per germline. Trimming stripped 2 bases from V and 3 bases from J, with 12 bases between. CDR3 size: 15 residues. Here the CDR3 reads CASSFGGAYGNTIYF. The CDR3 bases are TGCGCCAGCAGCTTTGGGGGGGCTTATGGAAACACCATATATTTT.

The V gene is TRBV7-9, the J gene TRBJ2-1; 9 bases are shared with TRBD2. In germline, CDR1 is SEHNR, CDR2 FQNEAQ (reference sequence). V lost 1 base, J lost 7 bases, and 5 bases stayed unmatched. The CDR3 has 15 amino acids. CDR3: CASSLGLAGKNEQFF. The CDR3 coding sequence is TGTGCCAGCAGCTTAGGCCTAGCGGGGAAAAATGAGCAGTTCTTC.

The V and J genes are TRBV4-1 and TRBJ2-5; 12 bases match TRBD2. The CDR3 is made up of 16 amino acids. The trim removed 4 bases at V and 2 bases at J, leaving 5 bases unmatched. Germline values: CDR1 MGHRA, CDR2 YSYEKL. CDR3 protein: CASSPRLAGDQETQYF. The CDR3 DNA is TGCGCCAGCAGCCCCAGACTAGCGGGGGATCAAGAGACCCAGTACTTC.

The gene calls are TRBV11-2 and TRBJ2-2; the match to TRBD1 covers 9 bases. CDR1 and CDR2 from the germline V gene are SGHAT and FQNNGV. V trimming: 1 base; J trimming: 3 bases; junction bases outside the gene matches: 9. The CDR3 consists of 18 residues. CDR3 loop: CASSLGWRDRGDTGELFF. In DNA form, the CDR3 reads TGTGCCAGCAGCTTAGGGTGGAGAGACAGGGGGGACACCGGGGAGCTGTTTTTT.

This clone was counted only a few times. The V gene is TRBV20-1, the J gene TRBJ1-1; 10 bases agree with TRBD1. CDR3 length equals 11 residues. V was clipped by 1 base and J by 10 bases; unmatched bases: 0. Germline CDR1 is DFQATT and CDR2 is SNEGSKA (reference sequence). The DNA for the CDR3 is TGCAGTGCTAGAGGACAGGGGGCAGCTTTCTTT. Translation: CSARGQGAAFF.

This chain connects TRBV30 to TRBJ2-7; 7 nucleotides agree with TRBD1. The germline gives CDR1 GTSNPN, CDR2 SVGIG (reference sequence). With 4 bases clipped from V and 8 bases from J, the junction kept 8 bases outside the gene matches. This CDR3 is 12 amino acids long. Here the CDR3 DNA reads TGTGCCTGGAATCGACAGGGCAGTCAGCAGTACTTC. Encoded protein: CAWNRQGSQQYF. The full variable domain, with the rest looked up from reference TRBV30 and TRBJ2-7, is SQTIHQWPATLVQPVGSPLSLECTVEGTSNPNLYWYRQAAGRGLQLLFYSVGIGQISSEVPQNLSASRPQDRQFILSSKKLLLSDSGFYLCAWNRQGSQQYFGPGTRLTVT.

The chain couples TRBV29-1 to TRBJ2-5, with D tentatively TRBD1 (6 bases). The germline V and J ends were trimmed by 3 bases and 1 base, with 9 bases remaining between them. CDR1 SQVTM and CDR2 ANQGSEA come from the germline V gene. The CDR3 covers 13 residues. The CDR3 loop is CSVDSRGQETQYF. The CDR3 coding sequence is TGCAGCGTTGATAGCAGGGGCCAAGAGACCCAGTACTTC.

This clone appeared a single time. The rearrangement links TRBV7-8 to TRBJ2-7; maybe TRBD1 (5 bases). This CDR3 spans 14 amino acids. Germline lookup yields CDR1 SGHVS and CDR2 FQNEAQ. Between the trimmed V and J ends, which lost 5 bases and 5 bases, there was a span of 16 bases. The CDR3 loop is CASSPDRGFHEQYF. Written as DNA, the CDR3 is TGTGCCAGCAGCCCCGATAGGGGATTCCACGAGCAGTACTTC.

The rearrangement links TRBV29-1 to TRBJ1-5, with a weak D call TRBD1 (6 bases). The CDR3 covers 13 residues. Germline V gene data show CDR1 as SQVTM and CDR2 as ANQGSEA. V was trimmed by 6 bases and J by 0 bases, leaving 9 bases between them. CDR3 coding DNA: TGCAGCGTACAGGGTTATAGCAATCAGCCCCAGCATTTT. It is translated as CSVQGYSNQPQHF.

Only one count was recorded for this clone. The rearrangement links TRBV6-5 to TRBJ1-4, with D unclear. Germline V CDR1 and CDR2: MNHEY, SVGAGI. Trimming left V 7 bases short and J 3 bases short, with 9 bases between. This CDR3 comprises 13 residues. CDR3 in amino acids: CASTGSPNEKLFF. In DNA form, the CDR3 reads TGTGCCAGCACCGGGTCCCCTAATGAAAAACTGTTTTTT.

This clone has more than one count but fewer than ten. This rearrangement joins TRBV24-1 to TRBJ1-5, with D possibly TRBD1 on 6 matching bases. From germline, CDR1 is KGHDR and CDR2 SFDVKD. This CDR3 has 14 residues. V gave up 9 bases and J gave up 7 bases, with 18 bases separating them. CDR3: CATSRQGMGQPQHF. The CDR3 bases are TGTGCCACCTCTAGGCAGGGGATGGGACAGCCCCAGCATTTT.

Remarks on this clone: The CDR3 end shows no conserved phenylalanine or tryptophan, and so a read error is likely. It is unclear where the CDR3 begins or ends on the DNA, so no DNA is shown, and the CDR3 is as TCRdb lists it. This rearrangement joins TRBV10-1 to TRBJ1-5; the table calls TRBD1, which could not be checked here. The CDR3 numbers 10 amino acids, ends counted. Germline CDR1 is WNHNN and CDR2 is SYGVQD (reference sequence). This CDR3 is CASSESIGTV.

CDR3 in amino acids: CASTFAGGNNGYTF. DNA for the CDR3: TGTGCCAGCACCTTCGCAGGGGGCAACAATGGCTACACCTTC. The genes are TRBV3-1 (or the pseudogene TRBV3-2) and TRBJ1-2; the match to TRBD1 covers 8 bases. The V and J ends lost 7 bases and 6 bases, in that order; junction bases with no gene match: 10. Germline V gene data show CDR1 as LGHDT and CDR2 as YNNKEL (reference sequence). The CDR3 is made up of 14 amino acids.

The chain employs TRBV10-3 and TRBJ2-2, with TRBD2 matching over 7 bases. V gave up 5 bases and J gave up 1 base; unmatched junction bases: 1. Germline V gives CDR1 ENHRY, CDR2 SYGVKD. The CDR3 contains 14 residues. CDR3 coding DNA: TGTGCCATCAGTTGGGAGGGGAACACCGGGGAGCTGTTTTTT. It translates to CAISWEGNTGELFF.

The chain has TRBV19 and TRBJ1-1; the match to TRBD1 covers 7 bases. CDR1 and CDR2 from the germline V gene are LNHDA and SQIVND (reference sequence). J gave up 0 bases and V 7 bases, and 11 bases lay outside the gene matches. The CDR3 runs 16 residues. CDR3 loop: CASTSIGQVMNTEAFF. The CDR3, as DNA: TGTGCCAGTACCTCAATAGGACAGGTTATGAACACTGAAGCTTTCTTT. The full variable domain, rest sourced from reference TRBV19 and TRBJ1-1, is DGGITQSPKYLFRKEGQNVTLSCEQNLNHDAMYWYRQDPGQGLRLIYYSQIVNDFQKGDIAEGYSVSREKKESFPLTVTSAQKNPTAFYLCASTSIGQVMNTEAFFGQGTRLTVV.

This sequence joins TRBV9 and TRBJ2-1; 8 bases are a match to TRBD1. The ends lost 0 bases at V and 9 bases at J; junction bases unmatched: 5. The CDR3 sequence is 14 residues long. Germline assignment: CDR1 SGDLS and CDR2 YYNGEE. The CDR3 is CASSVGQGAGEQFF. CDR3 DNA: TGTGCCAGCAGCGTAGGGCAGGGGGCGGGTGAGCAGTTCTTC.

The CDR3 is CASSISGTGFGNEQFF. The CDR3 nucleotides read TGTGCCAGCAGCATATCCGGGACAGGATTCGGCAATGAGCAGTTCTTC. V usage is TRBV7-9 and J usage is TRBJ2-1; 8 bases line up with TRBD1. The CDR3 extends over 16 amino acids. Germline loops: CDR1 SEHNR, CDR2 FQNEAQ (reference sequence). With 5 bases clipped from V and 6 bases from J, the junction kept 12 bases outside the gene matches.